This T cell receptor (beta chain) was found in a study of CD8+CD57+ T cells in acquired aplastic anemia. Study overall: The mean DNA yield obtained from sorted CD4+ and CD8+ cells came to 3 to 4 ug. As sequenced from healthy donors, CD4+ cells averaged around 10 million reads. Findings of the study overall: Roughly 31 CD8+ CDR3 sequences occurred in both the patients and the controls.

Genomic DNA acted as the template from which TCR beta VDJ combination and CDR3 sequence profiling were carried out. TCRdb independently ran MiXCR on the reads; one entry per CDR3 protein. The table includes roughly 190,000 distinct CDR3 sequences, 54% detected once. Trimming shortened V by 3 bases and J by 3 bases, and 6 bases separated the two germline ends. CDR1 is DFQATT, CDR2 SNEGSKA, per germline (reference sequence). CDR3 length equals 12 residues. Concerning this clonotype itself: Its specificity is unknown.

Input material: sorted CD4+, CD8+, or CD8+CD57+ T cells (not recorded which) from PBMCs. This TCR was recovered from a human donor in good health, serving as a control. V and J are TRBV20-1 and TRBJ2-1; the D is unclear. This CDR3 reads CSASPDYNEQFF. The CDR3 nucleotides are TGCAGTGCTAGCCCGGACTACAATGAGCAGTTCTTC.